This entry lists 13 T cell receptor beta chains sequenced from one sample in a study of Ad26.COV2.S vaccination and SARS-CoV-2 variants. Documented treatment: about 20 received Ad26.COV2.S at low or high dose, single or two shots; about 5 received placebo; per-sample allocation not given. Material that was analyzed had been drawn on day 63 after the first vaccine or placebo injection. Method: immunoSEQ multiplex PCR; TCRdb's copy keeps in-frame clones and lacks some. The data hold hundreds of thousands of clones, with approximately 81% observed a single time. The sequences come from peripheral blood, collected in a trial of Ad26.COV2.S vaccine versus placebo. The receptor source for this set is a person between 18 and 65 years old who received the Ad26.COV2.S COVID-19 vaccine or a placebo.

The chain links TRBV27 to TRBJ1-1, with no clear D. The CDR3 is made up of 13 amino acids. The V gene lost 6 bases and the J gene lost 1 base, with 9 bases spanning the gap. Germline values: CDR1 MNHEY, CDR2 SMNVEV (reference sequence). DNA of the CDR3: TGTGCCAGCAGCGGAGTCAGGAACACTGAAGCTTTCTTT. Translated, it gives CASSGVRNTEAFF.

J is TRBJ2-1 and V is TRBV5-1, with 9 bases aligning to TRBD2. This CDR3 has 17 amino acids. The junction had 13 bases not matched to a gene; V was cut back by 1 base and J by 8 bases. Germline CDR1 is SGHRS and CDR2 is YFSETQ. The CDR3 sequence: CASSLPILAGALDEQFF. CDR3 coding DNA: TGCGCCAGCAGCTTGCCTATATTAGCGGGAGCCTTGGATGAGCAGTTCTTC.

This chain links TRBV19 with TRBJ1-1, with D tentatively TRBD1 (5 bases). CDR1 LNHDA and CDR2 SQIVND come from the germline V gene (reference sequence). V was clipped by 6 bases and J by 2 bases, with 13 bases between them. The CDR3 runs 14 residues. The CDR3 DNA follows: TGTGCCAGTAGGGTCCCGGGACTTAACACTGAAGCTTTCTTT. It is translated as CASRVPGLNTEAFF. Full variable domain (missing parts from reference TRBV19 and TRBJ1-1): DGGITQSPKYLFRKEGQNVTLSCEQNLNHDAMYWYRQDPGQGLRLIYYSQIVNDFQKGDIAEGYSVSREKKESFPLTVTSAQKNPTAFYLCASRVPGLNTEAFFGQGTRLTVV.

A single count supports this clone. This chain links TRBV10-2 with TRBJ2-5; a possible D gene is TRBD2 (6 bases). V was clipped by 2 bases and J by 1 base, with 14 bases between them. The CDR3 covers 16 residues. Germline CDR1 reads WSHSY; CDR2 reads SAAADI. The CDR3 DNA is TGCGCCAGCAGTGAGCCCAGGGCGGGACTCCAAGAGACCCAGTACTTC. Translating gives CASSEPRAGLQETQYF.

This rearrangement joins TRBV20-1 to TRBJ1-1; D is uncertain. CDR1 is DFQATT and CDR2 is SNEGSKA in the germline V gene (reference sequence). Trimming took off 5 bases at V and 7 bases at J, with 11 bases between the two ends. The CDR3 runs to 11 residues. The CDR3 loop reads CSALESVEAFF. The CDR3 DNA sequence: TGCAGTGCTCTCGAGTCTGTTGAAGCTTTCTTT.

This clone was seen only once. The gene calls are TRBV9 and TRBJ2-3; TRBD2 matches at 8 bases. Germline V gene data show CDR1 as SGDLS and CDR2 as YYNGEE. V lost 3 bases, J lost 2 bases, and 11 bases stayed unmatched. This CDR3 region has 17 residues. The CDR3 protein is CASSDPRERGFTDTQYF. The CDR3 region has the DNA TGTGCCAGCAGCGACCCTCGTGAGCGGGGGTTCACAGATACGCAGTATTTT.

This clone appeared a single time. This rearrangement joins TRBV6-6 to TRBJ2-6; D may match TRBD1 or TRBD2 (6 bases each). V lost 5 bases, J lost 0 bases, and 23 bases lay in between. From germline, CDR1 is MNHNY and CDR2 SVGAGI (reference sequence). There are 20 residues in the CDR3. The CDR3 DNA reads TGTGCCAGCAGTCTCGCCCCTAAAAGGGGGGCAAGCTCTGGGGCCAACGTCCTGACTTTC. It codes for CASSLAPKRGASSGANVLTF.

This clone was detected a few times. This chain links TRBV28 with TRBJ2-6, with D maybe TRBD1 (6 bases). This CDR3 has 19 amino acids. Germline V gives CDR1 MDHEN, CDR2 SYDVKM. The V gene lost 2 bases and the J gene lost 0 bases, with 17 bases spanning the gap. The CDR3 coding sequence is TGTGCCAGCAGTTTAGTGGGTACTGGACAGACCTCTGGGGCCAACGTCCTGACTTTC. It is translated as CASSLVGTGQTSGANVLTF.

This sequence joins TRBV7-2 and TRBJ1-1; the match to TRBD1 covers 7 bases. This CDR3 comprises 13 residues. Germline CDR1 reads SGHTA; CDR2 reads FQGNSA. The V gene end was trimmed by 2 bases and the J gene end by 3 bases; junction bases not matched to a gene: 0. For the CDR3, the DNA is TGTGCCAGCAGCTTACAGGGGGACACTGAAGCTTTCTTT. Amino acid sequence: CASSLQGDTEAFF.

CDR3 nucleotides: TGTGCCAGCAGCTTTTGGATGGGTTCTAACACCTTC. This gives the protein CASSFWMGSNTF. The rearrangement joins TRBV7-2 to TRBJ1-2; D gene ambiguous. Trimming pared 3 bases from V and 12 bases from J, leaving 14 bases between. Germline lookup yields CDR1 SGHTA and CDR2 FQGNSA. The CDR3 is 12 residues long.

The rearrangement joins TRBV7-2 to TRBJ2-7; D perhaps matches TRBD1 (6 bases). The V and J ends lost 4 bases and 3 bases respectively, with 10 bases between them. In germline, CDR1 is SGHTA, CDR2 FQGNSA. CDR3 length equals 13 residues. CDR3 amino acids: CASSSQGSYEQYF. DNA of the CDR3: TGTGCCAGCAGCTCCCAGGGGAGCTACGAGCAGTACTTC.

CDR3 coding DNA: TGTGCCAGCAGCGTAACACAGGGGGCCTACGAGCAGTACTTC. It is translated as CASSVTQGAYEQYF. The chain links TRBV9 to TRBJ2-7; 8 nucleotides match TRBD1. The CDR3 covers 14 residues. From germline, CDR1 is SGDLS and CDR2 YYNGEE. V trimming: 1 base; J trimming: 2 bases; junction bases outside the gene matches: 2.

The chain links TRBV15 to TRBJ2-3, with 8 positions matching TRBD2. The CDR3 runs to 17 residues. The germline CDR1 and CDR2 sequences are LNHNV and YYDKDF (reference sequence). Unmatched junction bases numbered 10, after V lost 1 base and J lost 4 bases. CDR3 in DNA: TGTGCCACCAGCAGAGGAGGGACTAGTGCGGGCTCAGATACGCAGTATTTT. It is translated as CATSRGGTSAGSDTQYF.